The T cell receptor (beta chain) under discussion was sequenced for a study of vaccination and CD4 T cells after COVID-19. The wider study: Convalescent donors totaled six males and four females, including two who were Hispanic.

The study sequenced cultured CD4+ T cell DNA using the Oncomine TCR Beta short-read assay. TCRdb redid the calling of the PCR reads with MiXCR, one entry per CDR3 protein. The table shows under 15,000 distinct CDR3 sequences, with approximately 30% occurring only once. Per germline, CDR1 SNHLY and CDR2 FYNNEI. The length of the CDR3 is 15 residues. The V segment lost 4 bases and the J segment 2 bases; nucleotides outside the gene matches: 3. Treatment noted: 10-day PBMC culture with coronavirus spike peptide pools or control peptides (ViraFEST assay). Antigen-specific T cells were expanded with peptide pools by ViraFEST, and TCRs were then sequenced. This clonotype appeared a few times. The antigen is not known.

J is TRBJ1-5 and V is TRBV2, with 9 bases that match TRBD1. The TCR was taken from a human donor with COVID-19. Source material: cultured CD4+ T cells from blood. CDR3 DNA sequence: TGTGCCAGCAGTGTGGGACAGGGAGGCAATCAGCCCCAGCATTTT. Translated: CASSVGQGGNQPQHF.